Each of the 10 T cell receptor beta chains below was sequenced from the same sample in a study of shared clonotypes between healthy human individuals. Clones were sequenced by immunoSEQ multiplex PCR, and TCRdb holds only the in-frame ones, with some missing. This table holds fewer than 600,000 clones, roughly four fifths found once. Sequencing input: PBMCs. These receptors originate from a woman aged 40 to 50 in good health. Some clones in this sample may be carry-over from other donors' samples.

CDR3 coding DNA: TGTGCCAGCTCACCTCGGATAAACAATGACGGGGTCGGACAGCAGTTCTTC. This sequence encodes CASSPRINNDGVGQQFF. V is TRBV18 and J is TRBJ2-1; D is possibly TRBD2 (5 bases). Germline assignment: CDR1 KGHSH and CDR2 LQKENI. Trimming stripped 3 bases from V and 11 bases from J, with 26 bases between. CDR3 length equals 17 residues.

The chain has TRBV4-1 and TRBJ2-1, with 7 bases fitting TRBD1. Germline trimming cut 2 bases from V and 5 bases from J; bases unmatched to any gene: 6. The CDR3 loop spans 15 amino acids. CDR1 MGHRA and CDR2 YSYEKL come from the germline V gene. CDR3 in amino acids: CASSQTGTVDNEQFF. For the CDR3, the DNA is TGCGCCAGCAGCCAAACCGGGACAGTTGACAATGAGCAGTTCTTC.

V and J are TRBV7-9 and TRBJ2-7; D call uncertain. Germline V gene sequence: CDR1 SEHNR, CDR2 FQNEAQ (reference sequence). This CDR3 spans 14 amino acids. V lost 5 bases to trimming and J lost 7 bases, with 18 bases between them. CDR3 sequence reads: CASSPAGRAREQYF. DNA for the CDR3: TGTGCCAGCAGCCCCGCCGGACGGGCACGGGAGCAGTACTTC. Full variable domain (missing parts from reference TRBV7-9 and TRBJ2-7): DTGVSQNPRHKITKRGQNVTFRCDPISEHNRLYWYRQTLGQGPEFLTYFQNEAQLEKSRLLSDRFSAERPKGSFSTLEIQRTEQGDSAMYLCASSPAGRAREQYFGPGTRLTVT.

This chain connects TRBV5-1 to TRBJ2-1; D is uncertain. CDR1 and CDR2 (germline): SGHRS, YFSETQ. Trimming removed 9 bases at V and 2 bases at J, with 15 bases between. This CDR3 is built from 14 residues. Here the CDR3 reads CATSLDGTYNEQFF. The CDR3 nucleotides read TGCGCCACCTCCCTGGACGGTACCTACAATGAGCAGTTCTTC.

This clone was detected ten times or more. V and J are TRBV7-2 and TRBJ1-6; D gene ambiguous. Trimming left V 2 bases short and J 4 bases short, with 9 bases between. This CDR3 is built from 15 residues. Looked up from germline, CDR1 is SGHTA and CDR2 is FQGNSA. The CDR3 loop is CASSLSGPYNSPLHF. CDR3 bases: TGTGCCAGCAGCTTAAGCGGACCGTATAATTCACCCCTCCACTTT.

This clone was recorded a few times. The chain uses TRBV19 and TRBJ2-7; the match to TRBD1 covers 8 bases. V shed 5 bases and J 1 base; nucleotides not matched to a gene: 4. The CDR3 is 14 amino acids. Germline V lookup: CDR1 LNHDA, CDR2 SQIVND (reference sequence). For the CDR3, the DNA is TGTGCCAGTAGTGCGGGACAGGCTTCCTACGAGCAGTACTTC. It codes for CASSAGQASYEQYF. Full variable domain (outside the CDR3, taken from reference TRBV19 and TRBJ2-7): DGGITQSPKYLFRKEGQNVTLSCEQNLNHDAMYWYRQDPGQGLRLIYYSQIVNDFQKGDIAEGYSVSREKKESFPLTVTSAQKNPTAFYLCASSAGQASYEQYFGPGTRLTVT.

For this clone: This CDR3 is also generated by other DNA sequences in the sample. V is TRBV18 and J is TRBJ2-7; D uncertain. The V end was cut by 0 bases, the J end by 2 bases, with 5 bases between. This CDR3 has 13 residues. The germline gives CDR1 KGHSH, CDR2 LQKENI. The CDR3 reads CASSPPGTYEQYF. As DNA, the CDR3 is TGTGCCAGCTCACCACCGGGTACCTACGAGCAGTACTTC.

The chain couples TRBV28 to TRBJ2-1; 10 bases are a match to TRBD2. There are 14 residues in the CDR3. CDR1 is MDHEN, CDR2 SYDVKM, per germline. V shed 2 bases, J shed 9 bases, and the junction held 4 bases outside the gene matches. CDR3 in DNA: TGTGCCAGCAGTTTAAGCGGGAGGGCCGGTGAGCAGTTCTTC. Translation: CASSLSGRAGEQFF.

The chain combines TRBV6-1 with TRBJ2-3; tentatively, D is TRBD2 (6 bases). The CDR3 covers 15 residues. The V gene lost 2 bases and the J gene lost 5 bases, with 14 bases spanning the gap. Germline loops: CDR1 MNHNS, CDR2 SASEGT. The chain's CDR3 is CASSETGGPQDTQYF. CDR3 DNA sequence: TGTGCCAGCAGTGAAACCGGAGGGCCTCAAGATACGCAGTATTTT.

This clone came up a few times. V gene TRBV7-3 combines with J gene TRBJ2-5; unclear D gene. Trimming left V 1 base short and J 5 bases short, with 8 bases between. Germline-derived CDR1 and CDR2 are SGHTA and FQGTGA. The CDR3 runs 13 residues. CDR3 sequence reads: CASSLNPRETQYF. CDR3 DNA: TGTGCCAGCAGCTTAAATCCGAGGGAGACCCAGTACTTC.